The rows below give T cell receptor beta chains drawn from one sample of a study of T cell repertoires in cytomegalovirus infection. A single record per CDR3 protein comes from TCRdb applying MiXCR to the reads. The sample lists some 150,000 distinct CDR3 sequences; about 6% were seen once. Sequencing was performed on PBMCs. All receptors come from a human donor in good health (CMV status not recorded). Some clones in this sample may be carry-over from other donors' samples. Each CDR3 is given with its conserved first and last residue. Each record gives: clone size, J gene, V gene, D gene, CDR3 protein, CDR3 DNA. D genes are given only for firm matches. Where a row states a size, it is once, few, many or the class of an expanded clone; other rows omit it.

abundance: many
j_gene: TRBJ2-4
v_gene: TRBV7-2
d_gene: .
CDR3aa: CASSTGAPWVQYF
CDR3nt: TGTGCCAGCAGCACCGGGGCCCCCTGGGTTCAGTACTTC

abundance: few
j_gene: TRBJ1-5
v_gene: TRBV7-2
d_gene: .
CDR3aa: CASSSSRLPSGIQPQHF
CDR3nt: TGTGCCAGCAGCTCCTCGAGACTGCCAAGTGGTATTCAGCCCCAGCATTTT

abundance: .
j_gene: TRBJ1-2
v_gene: TRBV20-1
d_gene: .
CDR3aa: CSARSTGPYGYTF
CDR3nt: TGCAGTGCTAGATCTACAGGGCCCTATGGCTACACCTTC

abundance: many
j_gene: TRBJ1-5
v_gene: TRBV24-1
d_gene: .
CDR3aa: CATSDASGPLNQPQHF
CDR3nt: TGTGCCACCAGTGATGCATCAGGTCCCCTCAATCAGCCCCAGCATTTT

abundance: .
j_gene: TRBJ1-1
v_gene: TRBV25-1
d_gene: .
CDR3aa: CASSVLTAMNTEAFF
CDR3nt: TGTGCCAGCAGTGTCCTGACAGCTATGAACACTGAAGCTTTCTTT

abundance: .
j_gene: TRBJ2-7
v_gene: TRBV7-4
d_gene: TRBD1
CDR3aa: CASSLVSGTGGNEQYF
CDR3nt: TGTGCCAGCAGCTTAGTCTCCGGGACAGGGGGAAACGAGCAGTACTTC

abundance: many
j_gene: TRBJ1-1
v_gene: TRBV7-2
d_gene: .
CDR3aa: CASSPPGWTTEAFF
CDR3nt: TGTGCCAGCAGCCCCCCGGGGTGGACGACTGAAGCTTTCTTT

abundance: many
j_gene: TRBJ2-2
v_gene: TRBV6-5
d_gene: .
CDR3aa: CASSYATVNTGELFF
CDR3nt: TGTGCCAGCAGTTACGCTACAGTGAACACCGGGGAGCTGTTTTTT

abundance: many
j_gene: TRBJ1-5
v_gene: TRBV28
d_gene: .
CDR3aa: CATGDNSNQPQHF
CDR3nt: TGTGCCACCGGGGACAATAGCAATCAGCCCCAGCATTTT

abundance: few
j_gene: TRBJ1-4
v_gene: TRBV20-1
d_gene: .
CDR3aa: CSARDETGQATNEKLFF
CDR3nt: TGCAGTGCTAGAGATGAGACAGGACAAGCAACTAATGAAAAACTGTTTTTT

abundance: few
j_gene: TRBJ2-6
v_gene: TRBV12-3/TRBV12-4
d_gene: .
CDR3aa: CASSLGRLSGANVLTF
CDR3nt: TGTGCCAGCAGTTTAGGGCGGCTCTCTGGGGCCAACGTCCTGACTTTC

abundance: .
j_gene: TRBJ2-5
v_gene: TRBV7-9
d_gene: TRBD2
CDR3aa: CASSDPGRETQYF
CDR3nt: TGTGCCAGCAGCGACCCCGGGAGGGAGACCCAGTACTTC

abundance: few
j_gene: TRBJ2-7
v_gene: TRBV6-2/TRBV6-3
d_gene: TRBD1
CDR3aa: CASGPDRTYEQYF
CDR3nt: TGTGCCAGCGGACCGGACAGGACGTACGAGCAGTACTTC

abundance: many
j_gene: TRBJ2-1
v_gene: TRBV7-9
d_gene: TRBD1
CDR3aa: CASSDIGQDNEQFF
CDR3nt: TGTGCCAGCAGCGACATCGGACAGGACAATGAGCAGTTCTTC

abundance: many
j_gene: TRBJ2-1
v_gene: TRBV7-9
d_gene: TRBD2
CDR3aa: CASSREGGTSGGPYNEQFF
CDR3nt: TGTGCCAGCAGCCGTGAGGGAGGGACTAGCGGGGGCCCCTACAATGAGCAGTTCTTC